The T cell receptor (beta chain) under discussion was sequenced for a study of blood T cell repertoires in COVID-19. Study as a whole: Samples taken during acute and convalescent COVID-19 were collected in the United States, Italy and Spain. T cells, B-cell-depleted T cells, or PBMCs provided the cDNA or gDNA that served as material.

Sequencing used immunoSEQ multiplex PCR; TCRdb keeps in-frame clones, though not all of them. The sample yields 490,000 or so clones, 70% to 90% seen once. Germline values: CDR1 MNHEY, CDR2 SVGEGT. V was clipped by 2 bases and J by 0 bases; unmatched bases: 9. The CDR3 has 18 amino acids. The sample consisted of PBMCs or T cells enriched from blood (not recorded which). The clonotype was recovered from a woman aged 55 to 70 who had recovered from COVID-19. The chain recombines TRBV6-2 or TRBV6-3 with TRBJ1-4, with TRBD1 matching over 7 bases. The CDR3 sequence is CASSYEGGVHATNEKLFF. Written as DNA, the CDR3 is TGTGCCAGCAGTTACGAAGGGGGCGTCCATGCAACTAATGAAAAACTGTTTTTT.